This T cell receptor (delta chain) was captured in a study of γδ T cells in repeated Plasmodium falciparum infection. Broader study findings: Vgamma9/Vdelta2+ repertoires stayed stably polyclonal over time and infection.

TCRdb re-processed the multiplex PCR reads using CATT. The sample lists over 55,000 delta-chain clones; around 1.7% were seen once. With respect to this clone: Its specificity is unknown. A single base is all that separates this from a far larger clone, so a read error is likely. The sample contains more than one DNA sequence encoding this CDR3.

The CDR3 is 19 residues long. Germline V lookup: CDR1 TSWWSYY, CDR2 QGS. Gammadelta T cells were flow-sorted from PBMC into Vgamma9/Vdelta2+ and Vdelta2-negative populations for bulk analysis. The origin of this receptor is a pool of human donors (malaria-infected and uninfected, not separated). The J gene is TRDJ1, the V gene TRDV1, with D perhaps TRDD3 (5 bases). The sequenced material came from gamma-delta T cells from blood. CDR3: CALGEGVPRGVVCTDKLIF. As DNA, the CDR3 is TGTGCTCTCGGGGAAGGGGTCCCACGCGGTGTTGTATGTACCGATAAACTCATCTTT.